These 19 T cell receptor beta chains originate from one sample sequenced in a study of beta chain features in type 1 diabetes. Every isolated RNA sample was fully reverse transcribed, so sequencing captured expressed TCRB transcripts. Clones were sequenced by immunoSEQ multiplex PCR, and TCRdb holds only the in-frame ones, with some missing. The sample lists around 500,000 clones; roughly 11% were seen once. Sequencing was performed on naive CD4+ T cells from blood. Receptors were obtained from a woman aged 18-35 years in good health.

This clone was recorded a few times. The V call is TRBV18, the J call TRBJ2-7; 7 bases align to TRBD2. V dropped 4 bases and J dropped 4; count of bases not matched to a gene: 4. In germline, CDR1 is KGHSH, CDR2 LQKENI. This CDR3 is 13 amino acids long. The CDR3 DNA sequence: TGTGCCAGCTCACTCGGACTAGAGTACGAGCAGTACTTC. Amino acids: CASSLGLEYEQYF.

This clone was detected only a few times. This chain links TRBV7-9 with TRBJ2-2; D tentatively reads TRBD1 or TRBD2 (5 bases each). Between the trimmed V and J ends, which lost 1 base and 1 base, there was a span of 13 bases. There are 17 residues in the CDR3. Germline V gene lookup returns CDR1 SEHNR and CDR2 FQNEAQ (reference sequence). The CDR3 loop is CASSLVSGPRNTGELFF. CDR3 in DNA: TGTGCCAGCAGCTTAGTGTCGGGACCCCGGAACACCGGGGAGCTGTTTTTT.

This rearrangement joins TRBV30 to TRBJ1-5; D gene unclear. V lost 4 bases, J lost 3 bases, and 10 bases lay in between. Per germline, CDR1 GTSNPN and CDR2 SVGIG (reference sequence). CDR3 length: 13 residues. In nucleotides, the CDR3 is TGTGCCTGGAATCGGGCAGTCAATCAGCCCCAGCATTTT. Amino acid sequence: CAWNRAVNQPQHF.

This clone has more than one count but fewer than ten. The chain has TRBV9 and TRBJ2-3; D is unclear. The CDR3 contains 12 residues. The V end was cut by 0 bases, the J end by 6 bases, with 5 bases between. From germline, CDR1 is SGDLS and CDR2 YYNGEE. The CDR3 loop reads CASSVDRDTQYF. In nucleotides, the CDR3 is TGTGCCAGCAGCGTAGATAGGGATACGCAGTATTTT.

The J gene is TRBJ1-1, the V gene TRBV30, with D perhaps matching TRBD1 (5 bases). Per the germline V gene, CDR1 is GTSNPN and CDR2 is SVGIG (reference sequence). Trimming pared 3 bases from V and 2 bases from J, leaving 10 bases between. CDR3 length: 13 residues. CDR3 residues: CAWRWGLNTEAFF. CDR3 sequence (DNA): TGTGCCTGGAGATGGGGACTTAACACTGAAGCTTTCTTT.

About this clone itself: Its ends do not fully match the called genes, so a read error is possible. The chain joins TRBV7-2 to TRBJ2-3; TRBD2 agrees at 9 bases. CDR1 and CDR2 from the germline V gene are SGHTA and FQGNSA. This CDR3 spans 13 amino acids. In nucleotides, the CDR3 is TGCGCCAGCAGCCCTAGCGGGGCCGCATCGCAGTATTTT. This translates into CASSPSGAASQYF.

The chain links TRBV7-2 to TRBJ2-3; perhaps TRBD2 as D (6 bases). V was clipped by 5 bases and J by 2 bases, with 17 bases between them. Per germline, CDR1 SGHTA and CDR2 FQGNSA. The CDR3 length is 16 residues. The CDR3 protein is CASSPRLGTYTDTQYF. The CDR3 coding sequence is TGTGCCAGCAGCCCGCGCTTAGGGACTTACACAGATACGCAGTATTTT.

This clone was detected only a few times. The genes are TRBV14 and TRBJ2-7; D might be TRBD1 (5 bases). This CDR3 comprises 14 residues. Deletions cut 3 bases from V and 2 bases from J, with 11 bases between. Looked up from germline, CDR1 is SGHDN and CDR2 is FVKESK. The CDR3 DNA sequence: TGTGCCAGCAGCCATAGACAGAAAACCTACGAGCAGTACTTC. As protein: CASSHRQKTYEQYF. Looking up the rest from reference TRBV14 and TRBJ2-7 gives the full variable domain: EAGVTQFPSHSVIEKGQTVTLRCDPISGHDNLYWYRRVMGKEIKFLLHFVKESKQDESGMPNNRFLAERTGGTYSTLKVQPAELEDSGVYFCASSHRQKTYEQYFGPGTRLTVT.

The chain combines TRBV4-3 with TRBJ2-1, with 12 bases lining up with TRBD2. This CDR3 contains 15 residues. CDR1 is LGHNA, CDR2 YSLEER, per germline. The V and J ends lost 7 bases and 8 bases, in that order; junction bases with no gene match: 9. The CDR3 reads CASTQTSGRYHEQFF. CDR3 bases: TGCGCCAGCACCCAGACTAGCGGGAGATATCATGAGCAGTTCTTC.

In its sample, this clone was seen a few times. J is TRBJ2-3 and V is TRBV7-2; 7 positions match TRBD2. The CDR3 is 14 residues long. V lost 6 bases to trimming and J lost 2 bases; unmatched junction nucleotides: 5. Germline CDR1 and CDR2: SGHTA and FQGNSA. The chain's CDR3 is CASRGLLITDTQYF. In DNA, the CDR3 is TGTGCCAGCAGGGGACTACTGATCACAGATACGCAGTATTTT.

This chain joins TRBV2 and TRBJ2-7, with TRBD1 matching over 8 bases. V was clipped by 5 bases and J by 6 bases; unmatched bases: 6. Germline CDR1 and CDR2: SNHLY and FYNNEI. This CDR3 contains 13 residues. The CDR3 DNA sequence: TGTGCCAGCAGTTCCTACAGGGGGAGCGAGCAGTACGTC. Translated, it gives CASSSYRGSEQYV.

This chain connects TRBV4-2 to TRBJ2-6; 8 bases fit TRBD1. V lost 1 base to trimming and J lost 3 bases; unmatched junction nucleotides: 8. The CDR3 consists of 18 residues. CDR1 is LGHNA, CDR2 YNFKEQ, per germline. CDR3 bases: TGTGCCAGCAGCCAAGTCCTCCAGGGGGCTTATGGGGCCAACGTCCTGACTTTC. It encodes CASSQVLQGAYGANVLTF.

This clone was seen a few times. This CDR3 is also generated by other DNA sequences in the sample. CDR3 in DNA: TGTGCCAGCAGCTTGGCTAGCGGGTCCACAGATACGCAGTATTTT. Its protein is CASSLASGSTDTQYF. The chain joins TRBV5-4 to TRBJ2-3, with 8 bases aligning to TRBD2. Looked up from germline, CDR1 is SGHNT and CDR2 is YYREEE (reference sequence). V lost 0 bases, J lost 2 bases, and 2 bases stayed unmatched. This CDR3 is built from 15 residues.

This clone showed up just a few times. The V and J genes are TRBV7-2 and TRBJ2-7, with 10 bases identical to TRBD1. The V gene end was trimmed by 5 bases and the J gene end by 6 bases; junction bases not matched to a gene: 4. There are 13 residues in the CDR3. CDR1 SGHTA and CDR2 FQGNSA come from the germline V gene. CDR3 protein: CASSPDRGGEQYV. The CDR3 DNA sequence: TGTGCCAGCAGCCCGGACAGGGGGGGCGAGCAGTACGTC.

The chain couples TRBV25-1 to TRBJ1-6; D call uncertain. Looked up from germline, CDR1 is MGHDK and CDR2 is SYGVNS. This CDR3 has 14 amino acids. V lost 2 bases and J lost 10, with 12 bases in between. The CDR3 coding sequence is TGTGCCAGCAGTGAAAGTCAACCGACCTCACCCCTCCACTTT. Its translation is CASSESQPTSPLHF.

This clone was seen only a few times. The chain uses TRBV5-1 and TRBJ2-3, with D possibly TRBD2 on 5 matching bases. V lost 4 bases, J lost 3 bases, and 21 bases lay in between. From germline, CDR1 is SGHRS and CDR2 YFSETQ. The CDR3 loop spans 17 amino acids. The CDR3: CASSPRSITRRTDTQYF. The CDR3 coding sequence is TGCGCCAGCAGCCCAAGAAGTATCACTAGGAGAACAGATACGCAGTATTTT.

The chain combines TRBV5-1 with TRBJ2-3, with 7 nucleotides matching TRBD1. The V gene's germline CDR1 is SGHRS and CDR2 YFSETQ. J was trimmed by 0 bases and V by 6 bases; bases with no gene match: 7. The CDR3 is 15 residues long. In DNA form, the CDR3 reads TGCGCCAGCACAAGACCGACAGGGAGCACAGATACGCAGTATTTT. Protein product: CASTRPTGSTDTQYF.

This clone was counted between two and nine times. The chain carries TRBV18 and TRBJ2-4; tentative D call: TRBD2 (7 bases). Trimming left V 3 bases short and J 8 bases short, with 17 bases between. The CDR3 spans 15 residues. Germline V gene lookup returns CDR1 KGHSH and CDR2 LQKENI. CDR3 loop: CASSPKQGGMDIQYF. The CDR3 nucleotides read TGTGCCAGCTCACCGAAACAGGGAGGGATGGACATTCAGTACTTC.

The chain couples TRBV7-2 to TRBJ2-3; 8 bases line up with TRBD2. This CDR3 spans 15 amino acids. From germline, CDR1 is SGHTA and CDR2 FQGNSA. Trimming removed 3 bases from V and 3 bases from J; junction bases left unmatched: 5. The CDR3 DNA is TGTGCCAGCAGCTTCCGGGGGGGCGTGACAGATACGCAGTATTTT. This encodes CASSFRGGVTDTQYF.